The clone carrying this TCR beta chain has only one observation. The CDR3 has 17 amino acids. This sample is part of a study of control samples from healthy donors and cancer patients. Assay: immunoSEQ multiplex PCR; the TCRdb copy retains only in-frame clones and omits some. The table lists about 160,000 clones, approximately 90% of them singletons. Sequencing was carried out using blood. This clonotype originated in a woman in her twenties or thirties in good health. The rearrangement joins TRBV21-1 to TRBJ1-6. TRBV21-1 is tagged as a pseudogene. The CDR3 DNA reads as TGTGCCAGCAGCTCACGGACCGATGCCTACTATAATTCACCCCTCCACTTT. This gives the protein CASSSRTDAYYNSPLHF.